This TCR beta chain is drawn from a study of EBV T-cell therapy then PD-1 blockade in nasopharyngeal carcinoma. Treatment specified: AdE1-LMPpoly-expanded autologous EBV-specific T-cell therapy followed by anti-PD-1 nivolumab. This clone was counted a single time. Antigen: not known. CDR3 length: 14 residues. CDR1 MNHNS and CDR2 SASEGT come from the germline V gene. Between the trimmed V and J ends, which lost 1 base and 6 bases, there was a span of 10 bases. Sequencing used immunoSEQ multiplex PCR; TCRdb keeps in-frame clones, though not all of them. Counted here are about 23,000 clones, nearly 85% occurring once; the ten biggest clones make up approximately 30%.

This rearrangement joins TRBV6-1 to TRBJ1-5; D uncertain. This clonotype was sampled from a man aged 35 to 55 with nasopharyngeal carcinoma. This material consisted of CD8+ T cells from blood, taken around day 60 from a patient whose treatment included autologous EBV-specific T cells and nivolumab. CDR3 amino acids: CASSEVPATQPQHF. CDR3 DNA: TGTGCCAGCAGTGAAGTCCCAGCTACTCAGCCCCAGCATTTT.